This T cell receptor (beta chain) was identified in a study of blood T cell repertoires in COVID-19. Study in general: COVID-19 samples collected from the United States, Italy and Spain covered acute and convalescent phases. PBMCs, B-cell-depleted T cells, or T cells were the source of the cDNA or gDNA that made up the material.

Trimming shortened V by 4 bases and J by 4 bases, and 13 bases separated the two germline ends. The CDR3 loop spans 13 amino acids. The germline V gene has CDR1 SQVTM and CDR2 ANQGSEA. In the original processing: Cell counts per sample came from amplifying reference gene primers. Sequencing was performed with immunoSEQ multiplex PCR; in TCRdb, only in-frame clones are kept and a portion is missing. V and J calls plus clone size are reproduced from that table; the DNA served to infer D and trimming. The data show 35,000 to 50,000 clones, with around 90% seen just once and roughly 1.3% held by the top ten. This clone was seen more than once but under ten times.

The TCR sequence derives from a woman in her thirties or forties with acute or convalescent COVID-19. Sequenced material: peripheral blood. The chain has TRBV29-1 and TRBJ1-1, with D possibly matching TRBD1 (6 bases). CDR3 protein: CSVGDQGTTEAFF. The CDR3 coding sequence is TGCAGCGTTGGGGACCAGGGGACCACTGAAGCTTTCTTT. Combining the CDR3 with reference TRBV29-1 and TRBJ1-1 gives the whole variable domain SAVISQKPSRDICQRGTSLTIQCQVDSQVTMMFWYRQQPGQSLTLIATANQGSEATYESGFVIDKFPISRPNLTFSTLTVSNMSPEDSSIYLCSVGDQGTTEAFFGQGTRLTVV.